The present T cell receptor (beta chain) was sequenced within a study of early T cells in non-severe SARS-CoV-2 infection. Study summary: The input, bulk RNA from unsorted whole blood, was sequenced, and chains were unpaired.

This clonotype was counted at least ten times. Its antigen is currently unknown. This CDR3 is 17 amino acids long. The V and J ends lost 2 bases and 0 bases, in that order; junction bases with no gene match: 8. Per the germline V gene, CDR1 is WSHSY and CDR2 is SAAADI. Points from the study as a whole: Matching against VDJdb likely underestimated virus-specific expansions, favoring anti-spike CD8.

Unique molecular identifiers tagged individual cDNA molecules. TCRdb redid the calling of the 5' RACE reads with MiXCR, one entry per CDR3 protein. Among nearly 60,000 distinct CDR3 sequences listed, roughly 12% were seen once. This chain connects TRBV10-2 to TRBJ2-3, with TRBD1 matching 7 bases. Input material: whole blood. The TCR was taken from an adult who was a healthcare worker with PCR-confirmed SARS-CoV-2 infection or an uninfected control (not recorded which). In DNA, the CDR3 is TGCGCCAGCAGTGAGCGACAGGGCGCGGTTAGCACAGATACGCAGTATTTT. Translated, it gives CASSERQGAVSTDTQYF.